This T cell receptor beta chain was recorded in a study of shared clonotypes between healthy human individuals. On this clone: What it recognizes is unknown.

Findings of the study overall: Naive subsets typically showed greater estimated richness than memory subsets.

The CDR3 has 15 residues. Looked up from germline, CDR1 is SGHRS and CDR2 is YFSETQ. V lost 1 base and J lost 2, with 9 bases in between. Genomic DNA (from each subset) was split evenly across several immunoSEQ plates. In the sorted-subset replicate PCRs, 200 ng DNA, around 30,000 T cell genomes, was used. Sequencing was performed with immunoSEQ multiplex PCR; in TCRdb, only in-frame clones are kept and a portion is missing. Of roughly 2.6 million clones in the sample, roughly 92% were seen once. From CD4+ cells came CD45RA+ naive and CD45RA-negative memory subsets. The specimen was naive CD4+ T cells sorted from blood. Subset given: CD45RA+ positively selected. The chain carries TRBV5-1 and TRBJ1-4; maybe TRBD1 (6 bases). This TCR derives from a man aged 18 to 30 in good health. In DNA, the CDR3 is TGCGCCAGCAGCTTGACAACAGGGACTAATGAAAAACTGTTTTTT. This sequence encodes CASSLTTGTNEKLFF. The variable domain in full, completed from reference TRBV5-1 and TRBJ1-4, reads KAGVTQTPRYLIKTRGQQVTLSCSPISGHRSVSWYQQTPGQGLQFLFEYFSETQRNKGNFPGRFSGRQFSNSRSEMNVSTLELGDSALYLCASSLTTGTNEKLFFGSGTQLSVL.